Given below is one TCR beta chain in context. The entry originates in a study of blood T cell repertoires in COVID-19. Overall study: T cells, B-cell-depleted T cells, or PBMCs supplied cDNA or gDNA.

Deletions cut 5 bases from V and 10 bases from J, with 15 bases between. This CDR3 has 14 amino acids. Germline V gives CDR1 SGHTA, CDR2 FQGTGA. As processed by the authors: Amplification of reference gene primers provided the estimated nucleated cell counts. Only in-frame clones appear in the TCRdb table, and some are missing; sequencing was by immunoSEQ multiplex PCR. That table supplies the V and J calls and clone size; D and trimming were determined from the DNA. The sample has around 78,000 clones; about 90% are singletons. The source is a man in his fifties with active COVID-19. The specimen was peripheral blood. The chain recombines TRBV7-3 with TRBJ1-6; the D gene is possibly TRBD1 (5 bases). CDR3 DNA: TGTGCCAGCAGCCCGGGGCTGGCGGGGTCACCCCTCCACTTT. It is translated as CASSPGLAGSPLHF.